This T cell receptor (beta chain) comes out of a study of shared clonotypes between healthy human individuals. General study findings and limits: The authors sampled blood alone, and tissue repertoires likely differ. Genetic and exposure-history diversity was limited by the small donor number.

This clone was picked up a small number of times. Its target is unknown. Deep was the level at which the assay was run. Sequencing was performed with immunoSEQ multiplex PCR; in TCRdb, only in-frame clones are kept and a portion is missing. The data hold 450,000 to 500,000 clones, with 70% to 80% observed a single time. All of the donors resided in Nashville, Tennessee, and each was a Caucasian adult. Looked up from germline, CDR1 is SGHNT and CDR2 is YYREEE (reference sequence). This CDR3 contains 15 residues. Unmatched junction bases numbered 6, after V lost 2 bases and J lost 3 bases. The specimen was PBMCs. This receptor was obtained from a woman aged 40 to 50 in good health. Some clones in this sample may be carry-over from other donors' samples. This sequence joins TRBV5-4 and TRBJ1-1; TRBD1 agrees at 8 bases. The CDR3, as DNA: TGTGCCAGCAGCTTAACGACAGGGGTGGACACTGAAGCTTTCTTT. Translating it yields CASSLTTGVDTEAFF.